This record covers a single T cell receptor (beta chain). Authors' analysis steps: Reference gene primer amplification gave nucleated cell count estimates. TCRdb's table, derived via immunoSEQ multiplex PCR, lists solely in-frame clones and lacks some. The V and J calls and clone size are taken from that table; D and trimming were inferred from the DNA. The sample records 220,000 or so clones, around four fifths being singletons. The data were obtained in a study of blood T cell repertoires in COVID-19. In the study overall: COVID-19 samples collected from the United States, Italy and Spain covered acute and convalescent phases. PBMCs, B-cell-depleted T cells, or T cells provided the cDNA or gDNA that made up the material.

Germline loops: CDR1 SGHAT, CDR2 FQNNGV. Trimming shortened V by 3 bases and J by 5 bases, and 16 bases separated the two germline ends. The length of the CDR3 is 15 residues. The chain combines TRBV11-2 with TRBJ2-5; no clear D. This clonotype originated in a woman aged 55-69 years who had recovered from COVID-19. Sequencing input: peripheral blood. The CDR3 region is CASSFSHLFAETQYF. The CDR3 DNA reads TGTGCCAGCAGCTTTAGCCATCTTTTTGCCGAGACCCAGTACTTC.